One and the same sample provided the 13 T cell receptor beta chains below, sequenced in a study of post-analysis software for immune sequencing data. Study results and limitations: The five TRBV segments detected at higher frequency in patients than in controls included TRBV5-6, TRBV5-1 and TRBV20-1.

Included in the TCR beta cDNA libraries were unique molecular identifiers. TCRdb itself ran the PCR reads through MiXCR, one entry per CDR3 protein. In the table there are about 460,000 distinct CDR3 sequences, roughly 45% of which are singletons. The antigens of these receptors remain unknown. Sample: blood. Every receptor here comes from a girl aged 10 to 17 with multiple sclerosis.

Ten or more counts support this clonotype. V gene TRBV6-5 combines with J gene TRBJ2-7; 7 bases map to TRBD2. The CDR3 totals 18 residues. Germline trimming cut 0 bases from V and 3 bases from J; bases unmatched to any gene: 14. Germline V lookup: CDR1 MNHEY, CDR2 SVGAGI. The CDR3 region has the DNA TGTGCCAGCAGTTACTCGACAGTCGCGGGAGCTTGGGTCTACGAGCAGTACTTC. Amino acids: CASSYSTVAGAWVYEQYF.

This clonotype has only a few counts. The chain couples TRBV24-1 to TRBJ2-1; 8 nucleotides align to TRBD1. V was pared by 0 bases and J by 5 bases, with 5 bases of the junction left unmatched. From germline, CDR1 is KGHDR and CDR2 SFDVKD. The length of the CDR3 is 16 residues. The CDR3, as DNA: TGTGCCACCAGTGATTTGTTGGGACAGGACCACAATGAGCAGTTCTTC. Protein product: CATSDLLGQDHNEQFF.

The chain has TRBV29-1 and TRBJ2-2; weak D call: TRBD1 (6 bases). Germline CDR1 SQVTM, CDR2 ANQGSEA. V shed 5 bases and J shed 0 bases, with 10 bases lying between them. This CDR3 is 14 amino acids long. The DNA of the CDR3 is TGCAGCGTTACGGACAGCGCGAACACCGGGGAGCTGTTTTTT. It translates to CSVTDSANTGELFF.

The rearrangement links TRBV7-2 to TRBJ2-1; the D is unclear. This CDR3 spans 15 amino acids. Per germline, CDR1 SGHTA and CDR2 FQGNSA. The V end was cut by 1 base, the J end by 9 bases, with 16 bases between. The DNA of the CDR3 is TGTGCCAGCAGCTTAGGGCCATCCCTATGGGCTGAGCAGTTCTTC. Protein: CASSLGPSLWAEQFF.

The V and J genes are TRBV7-2 and TRBJ1-4; D gene ambiguous. The germline V and J ends were trimmed by 2 bases and 3 bases, with 10 bases remaining between them. The germline CDR1 and CDR2 sequences are SGHTA and FQGNSA. CDR3 size: 15 residues. DNA for the CDR3: TGTGCCAGCAGCTTAACGGTAGTTGCTAATGAAAAACTGTTTTTT. Protein: CASSLTVVANEKLFF.

This chain connects TRBV10-3 to TRBJ2-1; 9 bases fit TRBD2. This CDR3 contains 15 residues. CDR1 and CDR2 (germline): ENHRY, SYGVKD. Trimming removed 6 bases from V and 4 bases from J; junction bases left unmatched: 7. CDR3 DNA sequence: TGTGCCATCAGCACCTTAGCGGGAGCATACAATGAGCAGTTCTTC. It is translated as CAISTLAGAYNEQFF.

This sequence joins TRBV3-1 and TRBJ2-5; D gene unclear. The tail of the sequence fits TRBJ2-7 better, so the J call may be wrong. The germline gives CDR1 LGHDT, CDR2 YNNKEL (reference sequence). The CDR3 covers 14 residues. CDR3 loop: CASSPGPSVPEQYF. The CDR3 DNA follows: TGTGCCAGCAGCCCAGGCCCTTCAGTCCCCGAGCAGTACTTC.

The chain combines TRBV7-2 with TRBJ2-1, with TRBD2 matching over 7 bases. This CDR3 comprises 16 residues. Trimming removed 7 bases from V and 0 bases from J; junction bases left unmatched: 9. Germline CDR1 reads SGHTA; CDR2 reads FQGNSA. The CDR3 here is CASNPQGGGSYNEQFF. In nucleotides, the CDR3 is TGTGCCAGCAACCCTCAGGGCGGGGGCTCCTACAATGAGCAGTTCTTC. Drawing the rest from reference TRBV7-2 and TRBJ2-1, the complete variable domain is GAGVSQSPSNKVTEKGKDVELRCDPISGHTALYWYRQSLGQGLEFLIYFQGNSAPDKSGLPSDRFSAERTGGSVSTLTIQRTQQEDSAVYLCASNPQGGGSYNEQFFGPGTRLTVL.

Note on this clonotype: Given a much more abundant clone one base away, this may be a read error. The J gene is TRBJ2-6, the V gene TRBV27; TRBD1 might be the D (5 bases). V lost 8 bases to trimming and J lost 0 bases, with 8 bases between them. The CDR3 spans 14 residues. CDR1 and CDR2 from the germline V gene are MNHEY and SMNVEV (reference sequence). CDR3 loop: CASGDSSGANVLTF. CDR3 DNA sequence: TGTGCCAGCGGTGACAGCTCTGGGGCCAACGTCCTGACTTTC.

In this sample, this clonotype turned up a few times. The J gene is TRBJ2-7, the V gene TRBV10-2; 9 bases line up with TRBD2. CDR3 length: 15 residues. V lost 4 bases and J lost 0; bases outside the gene matches: 4. CDR1 and CDR2 (germline): WSHSY, SAAADI. CDR3 in amino acids: CASSVLAGDSYEQYF. CDR3 bases: TGCGCCAGCAGTGTGTTAGCGGGGGACTCCTACGAGCAGTACTTC.

The rearrangement links TRBV4-2 to TRBJ2-1; tentatively, D is TRBD2 (5 bases). Germline V gene sequence: CDR1 LGHNA, CDR2 YNFKEQ. V shed 0 bases and J shed 4 bases, with 7 bases lying between them. CDR3 length equals 14 residues. For the CDR3, the DNA is TGTGCCAGCAGCCAAGAGAAGCGGTACAATGAGCAGTTCTTC. Protein product: CASSQEKRYNEQFF.

V and J are TRBV20-1 and TRBJ2-7, with TRBD1 identical over 7 bases. V was pared by 2 bases and J by 6 bases, with 4 bases of the junction left unmatched. The CDR3 length is 12 residues. Germline assignment: CDR1 DFQATT and CDR2 SNEGSKA (reference sequence). The CDR3 sequence is CSARQGDVEQYF. CDR3 bases: TGCAGTGCTAGACAGGGGGATGTCGAGCAGTACTTC.

In its sample, this clonotype was seen a few times. The V and J genes are TRBV20-1 and TRBJ2-1, with TRBD2 matching 7 bases. Looked up from germline, CDR1 is DFQATT and CDR2 is SNEGSKA (reference sequence). The CDR3 is 16 amino acids. The junction had 16 bases not matched to a gene; V was cut back by 5 bases and J by 6 bases. The CDR3 DNA reads TGCAGTGCTGCGCACTTTAGCGGGTTGAGGCTCAATGAGCAGTTCTTC. This translates into CSAAHFSGLRLNEQFF.